These 6 T cell receptor beta chains were all obtained from the same sample, sequenced in a study of blood T cell repertoires in COVID-19. Method: immunoSEQ multiplex PCR; TCRdb's copy keeps in-frame clones and lacks some. Seen here are over 85,000 clones, 85% observed once, and the top ten hold 35% to 40%. The sample was peripheral blood. Source of these receptors: a man older than 75 with acute or convalescent COVID-19.

This clone is medium-sized within its sample. CDR3 sequence reads: CASSYGTGGWGNQPQHF. As DNA, the CDR3 is TGTGCCAGCAGCTATGGGACAGGGGGTTGGGGCAATCAGCCCCAGCATTTT. The V gene is TRBV28, the J gene TRBJ1-5; 11 nucleotides align to TRBD1. V trimming: 6 bases; J trimming: 2 bases; junction bases outside the gene matches: 9. CDR3 length equals 17 residues. Per the germline V gene, CDR1 is MDHEN and CDR2 is SYDVKM.

The sample holds a few counts of this clone. The V call is TRBV11-2, the J call TRBJ1-5, with D possibly being TRBD1 (6 bases). CDR1 is SGHAT and CDR2 is FQNNGV in the germline V gene. The CDR3 sequence is 15 residues long. Trimming stripped 2 bases from V and 4 bases from J, with 12 bases between. The DNA of the CDR3 is TGTGCCAGCAGCTTACAGGACAGCCGGAATCAGCCCCAGCATTTT. It is translated as CASSLQDSRNQPQHF. The full variable domain, with the rest looked up from reference TRBV11-2 and TRBJ1-5, is EAGVAQSPRYKIIEKRQSVAFWCNPISGHATLYWYQQILGQGPKLLIQFQNNGVVDDSQLPKDRFSAERLKGVDSTLKIQPAKLEDSAVYLCASSLQDSRNQPQHFGDGTRLSIL.

The chain carries TRBV6-5 and TRBJ1-5, with D tentatively TRBD1 (6 bases). The V and J ends lost 10 bases and 4 bases respectively, with 17 bases between them. This CDR3 has 14 residues. CDR1 is MNHEY, CDR2 SVGAGI, per germline. This chain's CDR3 is CATSDRFLNQPQHF. The CDR3 coding sequence is TGTGCCACCTCAGACAGGTTTCTAAATCAGCCCCAGCATTTT.

The gene calls are TRBV7-9 and TRBJ2-1; 11 positions match TRBD2. V lost 5 bases, J lost 7 bases, and 7 bases stayed unmatched. Germline lookup yields CDR1 SEHNR and CDR2 FQNEAQ (reference sequence). The CDR3 has 15 amino acids. CDR3 sequence (DNA): TGTGCCAGCAGCATCGCTAGCGGGAGGAGGAATGAGCAGTTCTTC. It translates to CASSIASGRRNEQFF.

The chain couples TRBV29-1 to TRBJ1-1; 7 bases align to TRBD1. The CDR3 runs to 11 residues. CDR1 is SQVTM, CDR2 ANQGSEA, per germline. J gave up 10 bases and V 3 bases, and 5 bases lay outside the gene matches. The CDR3 spells CSVDPTGRAFF. The DNA for the CDR3 is TGCAGCGTTGACCCGACAGGGCGAGCTTTCTTT.

The chain carries TRBV28 and TRBJ2-1; 7 bases fit TRBD1. Germline V lookup: CDR1 MDHEN, CDR2 SYDVKM. The CDR3 length is 14 residues. Trimming removed 7 bases from V and 6 bases from J; junction bases left unmatched: 9. CDR3 loop: CASKSQGVSNEQFF. The DNA for the CDR3 is TGTGCCAGCAAAAGCCAGGGGGTTTCCAATGAGCAGTTCTTC.